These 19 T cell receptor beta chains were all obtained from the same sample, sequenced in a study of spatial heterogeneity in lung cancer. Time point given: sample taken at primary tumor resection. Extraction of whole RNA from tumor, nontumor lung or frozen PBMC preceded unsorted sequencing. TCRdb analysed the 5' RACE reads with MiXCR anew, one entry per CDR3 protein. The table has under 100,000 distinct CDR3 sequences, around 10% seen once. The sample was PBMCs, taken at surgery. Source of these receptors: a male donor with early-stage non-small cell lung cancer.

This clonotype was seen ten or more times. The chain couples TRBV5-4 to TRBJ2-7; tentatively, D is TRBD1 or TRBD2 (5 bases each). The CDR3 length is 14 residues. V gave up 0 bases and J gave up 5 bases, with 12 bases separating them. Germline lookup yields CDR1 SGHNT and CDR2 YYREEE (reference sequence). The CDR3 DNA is TGTGCCAGCAGCTTGGATCAGGGAGTGAACGAGCAGTACTTC. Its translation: CASSLDQGVNEQYF.

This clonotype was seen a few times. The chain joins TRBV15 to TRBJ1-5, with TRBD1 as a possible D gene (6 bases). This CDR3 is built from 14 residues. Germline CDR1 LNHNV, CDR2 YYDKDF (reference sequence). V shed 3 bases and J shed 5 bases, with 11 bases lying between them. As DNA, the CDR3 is TGTGCCACCAGCAGCCTGGGGGCCCATCAGCCCCAGCATTTT. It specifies CATSSLGAHQPQHF.

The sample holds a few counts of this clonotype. The CDR3 sequence: CASSQGVLAGEASYEQYF. The DNA of the CDR3 is TGTGCCAGCAGCCAAGGGGTCCTGGCGGGAGAGGCCTCCTACGAGCAGTACTTC. The rearrangement links TRBV3-1 to TRBJ2-7; 7 bases map to TRBD2. The V segment lost 1 base and the J segment 0 bases; nucleotides outside the gene matches: 12. The CDR3 is made up of 18 amino acids. CDR1 is LGHDT and CDR2 is YNNKEL in the germline V gene (reference sequence).

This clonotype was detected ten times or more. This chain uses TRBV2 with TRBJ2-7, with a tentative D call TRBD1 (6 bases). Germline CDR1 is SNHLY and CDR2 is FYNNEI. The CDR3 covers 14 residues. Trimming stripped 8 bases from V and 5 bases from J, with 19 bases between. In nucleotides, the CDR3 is TGTGCCAGCGGGGGCACGAGCCTGGCGAACGAGCAGTACTTC. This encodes CASGGTSLANEQYF.

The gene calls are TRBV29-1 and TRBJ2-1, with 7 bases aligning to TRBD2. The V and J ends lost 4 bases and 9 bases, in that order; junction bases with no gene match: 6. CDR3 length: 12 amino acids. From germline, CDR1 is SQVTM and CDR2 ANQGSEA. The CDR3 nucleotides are TGCAGCGTTGGGGCGGGAGTAAGTGAGCAGTTCTTC. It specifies CSVGAGVSEQFF.

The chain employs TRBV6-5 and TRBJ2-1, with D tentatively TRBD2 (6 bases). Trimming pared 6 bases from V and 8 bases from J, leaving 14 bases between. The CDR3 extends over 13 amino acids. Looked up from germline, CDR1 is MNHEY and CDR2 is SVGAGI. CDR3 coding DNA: TGTGCCAGCAGGGGACTTTGGGGCGATGAGCAGTTCTTC. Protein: CASRGLWGDEQFF.

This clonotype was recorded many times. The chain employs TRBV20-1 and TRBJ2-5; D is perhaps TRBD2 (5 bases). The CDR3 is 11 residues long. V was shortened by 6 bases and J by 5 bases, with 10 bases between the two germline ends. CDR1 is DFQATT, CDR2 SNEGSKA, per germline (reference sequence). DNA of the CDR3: TGCAGTGCCCCAGAGGGCGAGACCCAGTACTTC. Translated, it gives CSAPEGETQYF.

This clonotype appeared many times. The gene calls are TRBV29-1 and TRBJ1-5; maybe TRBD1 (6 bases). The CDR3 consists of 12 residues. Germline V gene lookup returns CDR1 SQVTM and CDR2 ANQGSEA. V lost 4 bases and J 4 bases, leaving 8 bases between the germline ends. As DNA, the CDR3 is TGCAGCGTTGGGGGGGCTAATCAGCCCCAGCATTTT. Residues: CSVGGANQPQHF.

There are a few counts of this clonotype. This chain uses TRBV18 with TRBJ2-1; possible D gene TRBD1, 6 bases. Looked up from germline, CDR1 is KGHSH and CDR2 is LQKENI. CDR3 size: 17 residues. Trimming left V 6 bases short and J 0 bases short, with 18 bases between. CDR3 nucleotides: TGTGCCAGCTCGCGGGTGGGACATTTGAGCTCCTACAATGAGCAGTTCTTC. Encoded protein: CASSRVGHLSSYNEQFF.

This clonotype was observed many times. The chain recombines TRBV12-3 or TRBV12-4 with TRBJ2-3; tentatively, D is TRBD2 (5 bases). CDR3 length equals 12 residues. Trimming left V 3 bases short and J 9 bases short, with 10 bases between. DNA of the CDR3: TGTGCCAGCAGTTTTCGGACTTCGACGCAGTATTTT. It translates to CASSFRTSTQYF.

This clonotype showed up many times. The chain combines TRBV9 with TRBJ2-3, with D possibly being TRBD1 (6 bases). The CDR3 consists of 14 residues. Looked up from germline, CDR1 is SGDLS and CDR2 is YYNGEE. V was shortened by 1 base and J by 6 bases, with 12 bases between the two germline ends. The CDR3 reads CASSVTARGDTQYF. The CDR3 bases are TGTGCCAGCAGCGTAACGGCCAGGGGTGATACGCAGTATTTT.

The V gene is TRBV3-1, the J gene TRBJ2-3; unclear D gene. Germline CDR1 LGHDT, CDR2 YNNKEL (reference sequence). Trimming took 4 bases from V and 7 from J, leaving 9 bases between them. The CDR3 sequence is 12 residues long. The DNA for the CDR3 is TGTGCCAGCAGCCCTTCTCGGAATACGCAGTATTTT. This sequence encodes CASSPSRNTQYF.

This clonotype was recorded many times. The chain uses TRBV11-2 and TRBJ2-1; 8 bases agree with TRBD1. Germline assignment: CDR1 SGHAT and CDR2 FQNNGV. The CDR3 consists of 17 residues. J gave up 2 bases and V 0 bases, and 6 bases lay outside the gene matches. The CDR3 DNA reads TGTGCCAGCAGCTTAGATCAATCAGGGGGCACCTACAATGAGCAGTTCTTC. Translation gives CASSLDQSGGTYNEQFF.

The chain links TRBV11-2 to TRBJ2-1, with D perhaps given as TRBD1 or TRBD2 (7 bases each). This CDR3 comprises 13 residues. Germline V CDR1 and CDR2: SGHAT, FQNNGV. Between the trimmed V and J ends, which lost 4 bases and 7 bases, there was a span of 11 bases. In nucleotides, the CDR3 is TGTGCCAGCAGCTGGGAGGGGGCAAATGAGCAGTTCTTC. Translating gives CASSWEGANEQFF.

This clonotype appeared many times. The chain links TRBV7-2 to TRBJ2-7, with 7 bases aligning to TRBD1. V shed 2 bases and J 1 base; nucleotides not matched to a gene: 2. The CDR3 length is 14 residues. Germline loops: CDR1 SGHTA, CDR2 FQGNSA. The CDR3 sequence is CASSLQGESYEQYF. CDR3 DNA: TGTGCCAGCAGCTTACAGGGGGAATCCTACGAGCAGTACTTC.

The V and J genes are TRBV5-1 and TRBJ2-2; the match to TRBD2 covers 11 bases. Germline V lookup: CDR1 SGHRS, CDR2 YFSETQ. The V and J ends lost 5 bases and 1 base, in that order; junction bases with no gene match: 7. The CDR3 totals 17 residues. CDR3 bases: TGCGCCAGCAGTCTTGCTGGGACTAGCGGGAACACCGGGGAGCTGTTTTTT. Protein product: CASSLAGTSGNTGELFF.

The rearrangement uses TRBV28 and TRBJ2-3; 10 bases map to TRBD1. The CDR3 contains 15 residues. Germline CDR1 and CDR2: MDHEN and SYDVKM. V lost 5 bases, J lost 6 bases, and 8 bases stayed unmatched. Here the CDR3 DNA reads TGTGCCAGCAGTCGAATGACAGGGGGCTCGGATACGCAGTATTTT. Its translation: CASSRMTGGSDTQYF.

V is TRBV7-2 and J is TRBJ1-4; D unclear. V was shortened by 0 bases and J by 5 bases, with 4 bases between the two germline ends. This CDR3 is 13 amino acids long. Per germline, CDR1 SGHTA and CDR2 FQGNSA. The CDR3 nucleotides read TGTGCCAGCAGCTTAGCCATGAATGAAAAACTGTTTTTT. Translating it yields CASSLAMNEKLFF. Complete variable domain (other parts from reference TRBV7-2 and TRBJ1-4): GAGVSQSPSNKVTEKGKDVELRCDPISGHTALYWYRQSLGQGLEFLIYFQGNSAPDKSGLPSDRFSAERTGGSVSTLTIQRTQQEDSAVYLCASSLAMNEKLFFGSGTQLSVL.

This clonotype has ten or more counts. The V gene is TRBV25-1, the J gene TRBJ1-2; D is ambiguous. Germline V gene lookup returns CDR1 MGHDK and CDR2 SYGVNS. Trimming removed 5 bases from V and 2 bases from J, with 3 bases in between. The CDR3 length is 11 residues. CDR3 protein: CASSRNYGYTF. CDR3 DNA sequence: TGTGCCAGCAGTCGAAACTATGGCTACACCTTC.